What follows are 8 T cell receptor beta chains derived from one specimen sequenced in a study of cytomegalovirus exposure and HLA in healthy donors. 13 Jbeta primers and 60 Vbeta primers were used for the PCR. Repertoires were generated with immunoSEQ multiplex PCR, while TCRdb's copy carries only in-frame clones and drops some. The sample has 200,000 or so clones; 81% are singletons. The specimen sequenced was PBMCs. The receptors here all came from a woman aged 18-29 years in good health and CMV-seropositive.

This sequence joins TRBV28 and TRBJ2-2; D is perhaps TRBD2 (5 bases). Germline-derived CDR1 and CDR2 are MDHEN and SYDVKM. This CDR3 is 17 amino acids long. Trimming took 3 bases from V and 6 from J, leaving 20 bases between them. The CDR3: CASSLRVARKAAGELFF. CDR3 DNA: TGTGCCAGCAGTTTGAGGGTCGCGCGGAAAGCGGCCGGGGAGCTGTTTTTT. Looking up the rest from reference TRBV28 and TRBJ2-2 gives the full variable domain: DVKVTQSSRYLVKRTGEKVFLECVQDMDHENMFWYRQDPGLGLRLIYFSYDVKMKEKGDIPEGYSVSREKKERFSLILESASTNQTSMYLCASSLRVARKAAGELFFGEGSRLTVL.

The V and J genes are TRBV5-4 and TRBJ2-7; 10 nucleotides agree with TRBD1. Germline loops: CDR1 SGHNT, CDR2 YYREEE (reference sequence). Trimming cost V 10 bases and J 5 bases; bases outside gene matches: 3. This CDR3 comprises 11 residues. The DNA of the CDR3 is TGTGCCGGCGACAGGGGGCACGAGCAGTACGTC. Its protein product is CAGDRGHEQYV.

The J gene is TRBJ2-7, the V gene TRBV10-1; D perhaps matches TRBD1 (6 bases). Trimming took off 6 bases at V and 0 bases at J, with 39 bases between the two ends. The CDR3 length is 23 residues. The germline gives CDR1 WNHNN, CDR2 SYGVQD (reference sequence). The CDR3 coding sequence is TGCGCCAGCAGCCTCCCCAGCTATGATATGGACGGCCCGCTCCGGGACAACTCCTACGAGCAGTACGTC. This codes for CASSLPSYDMDGPLRDNSYEQYV.

The rearrangement links TRBV6-6 to TRBJ1-6; 7 bases line up with TRBD1. Germline lookup yields CDR1 MNHNY and CDR2 SVGAGI (reference sequence). The CDR3 has 15 residues. The V gene end was trimmed by 2 bases and the J gene end by 9 bases; junction bases not matched to a gene: 7. CDR3: CASSYGDREGSPLHF. CDR3 bases: TGTGCCAGCAGTTACGGTGACAGGGAAGGTTCACCCCTCCACTTT.

The J gene is TRBJ1-2, the V gene TRBV6-1; 7 bases align to TRBD1. The CDR3 length is 15 residues. Per germline, CDR1 MNHNS and CDR2 SASEGT. J gave up 1 base and V 4 bases, and 6 bases lay outside the gene matches. The CDR3 protein is CASSVGAGGNYGYTF. In DNA form, the CDR3 reads TGTGCCAGCAGTGTGGGGGCAGGGGGTAACTATGGCTACACCTTC.

This clone was seen just once. The chain joins TRBV14 to TRBJ2-5, with 11 positions matching TRBD2. J was trimmed by 0 bases and V by 1 base; bases with no gene match: 7. The CDR3 length is 18 residues. Germline loops: CDR1 SGHDN, CDR2 FVKESK. In DNA, the CDR3 is TGTGCCAGCAGCCAAGGGGACCTAGCGGGGGGCTACCAAGAGACCCAGTACTTC. Protein product: CASSQGDLAGGYQETQYF.

The chain couples TRBV5-4 to TRBJ1-1; D gene uncertain. The CDR3 loop spans 14 amino acids. Germline V lookup: CDR1 SGHNT, CDR2 YYREEE (reference sequence). The V end was cut by 0 bases, the J end by 4 bases, with 10 bases between. This chain's CDR3 is CASSLVGEGTEAFF. As DNA, the CDR3 is TGTGCCAGCAGCTTGGTTGGCGAGGGCACTGAAGCTTTCTTT.

This chain links TRBV4-2 with TRBJ1-5; the D is unclear. This CDR3 has 15 residues. Between the trimmed V and J ends, which lost 5 bases and 6 bases, there was a span of 17 bases. The germline CDR1 and CDR2 sequences are LGHNA and YNFKEQ. The CDR3 sequence is CASSAAGLGSQPQHF. DNA of the CDR3: TGTGCCAGCAGCGCTGCCGGGTTAGGGAGTCAGCCCCAGCATTTT.